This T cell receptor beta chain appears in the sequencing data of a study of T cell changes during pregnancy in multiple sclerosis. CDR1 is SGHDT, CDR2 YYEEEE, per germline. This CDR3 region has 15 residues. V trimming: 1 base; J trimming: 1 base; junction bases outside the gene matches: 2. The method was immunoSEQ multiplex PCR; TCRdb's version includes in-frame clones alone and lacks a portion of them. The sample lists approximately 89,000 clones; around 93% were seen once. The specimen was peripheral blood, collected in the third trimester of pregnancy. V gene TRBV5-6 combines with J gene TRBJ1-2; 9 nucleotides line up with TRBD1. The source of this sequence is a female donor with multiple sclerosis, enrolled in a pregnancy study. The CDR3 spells CASSLTGGFNYGYTF. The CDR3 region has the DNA TGTGCCAGCAGCTTGACAGGGGGCTTTAACTATGGCTACACCTTC.